What follows describes a single T cell receptor beta chain. The data belong to a study of technical replicates of blood from a few donors. Sequenced by immunoSEQ multiplex PCR; TCRdb stores in-frame clones only, minus some. The table includes tens of thousands of clones, around 96% detected once. Looked up from germline, CDR1 is SSHAT and CDR2 is FNYEAQ (reference sequence). The CDR3 has 14 residues. After removal of 7 bases from V and 5 bases from J, the junction contained 6 bases not matched to a gene. V and J are TRBV7-7 and TRBJ2-2; 8 bases line up with TRBD1. The TCR comes from a human donor in good health. Sequencing was done on a sample of T cells isolated from PBMCs. As DNA, the CDR3 is TGTGCCAGCAACAACCGGGACAGGACCGGGGAGCTGTTTTTT. It codes for CASNNRDRTGELFF.